This T cell receptor (beta chain) was identified during a study of shared clonotypes between healthy human individuals. CDR3 size: 14 residues. Trimming removed 3 bases from V and 4 bases from J, with 13 bases in between. Germline lookup yields CDR1 GTSNPN and CDR2 SVGIG (reference sequence). Assay used: immunoSEQ multiplex PCR; TCRdb lists only in-frame clones, some missing. The sample includes about 520,000 clones, 81% of them seen just once. Worth noting for this clone: A read error is likely here: a far larger clone is one base away. Other DNA sequences in the sample encode the same CDR3.

This clonotype was obtained from a middle-aged woman in good health. Some clones in this sample may be carry-over from other donors' samples. This chain connects TRBV30 to TRBJ1-5, with a possible D match to TRBD1 (6 bases). Specimen: PBMCs. The chain's CDR3 is CAWSTGTLNQPQHF. The CDR3 DNA reads as TGTGCCTGGAGCACCGGGACACTAAATCAGCCCCAGCATTTT.